This entry concerns a single T cell receptor (beta chain). Its matching antigen is unknown. The assay used was immunoSEQ (version v3.0), run at survey level. Clones were read by immunoSEQ multiplex PCR, and TCRdb kept only the in-frame ones, dropping some. Among 20,000 to 25,000 clones listed, around 80% were seen once. This entry belongs to a study of long-term antiretroviral therapy in people with HIV. Study-level results: Post-ART, diversity grew, though it stayed under transplant donor control levels.

People in the study who had HIV all got their treatment in the United States. Every specimen provided about 0.9-11 million cryopreserved PBMC before DNA extraction took place. The material sequenced was unsorted PBMCs, taken around 4.5 years after starting antiretroviral therapy. The source of this sequence is a man aged 25 to 40 with HIV.

The DNA of the CDR3 is TGCGCCAGCAGCCTTAGTGGGACAGAGACCCAGTACTTC. Protein sequence: CASSLSGTETQYF. The genes are TRBV5-1 and TRBJ2-5, with D perhaps TRBD1 or TRBD2 (5 bases each). Germline V CDR1 and CDR2: SGHRS, YFSETQ. The CDR3 has 13 residues. V was clipped by 4 bases and J by 4 bases, with 11 bases between them.